This T cell receptor beta chain was observed in a study of OX40 agonist ivuxolimab in advanced cancers. For the study at large: Partial responses were observed in three patients, of whom one had hepatocellular carcinoma and two had cutaneous melanoma.

Sequencing used immunoSEQ multiplex PCR; TCRdb keeps in-frame clones, though not all of them. The sample holds over 45,000 clones, around 83% seen once. Broader study findings: Clonal expansion was seen in CD4+ and CD8+ blood T cells by week 6 at 0.1 to 3.0 mg/kg.

On this clone: Its antigen is unknown.

Germline CDR1 KGHSH, CDR2 LQKENI. The V and J ends lost 6 bases and 1 base, in that order; junction bases with no gene match: 2. The CDR3 has 13 amino acids. The rearrangement links TRBV18 to TRBJ1-1; 7 bases line up with TRBD1. The material was CD4+ or CD8+ T cells sorted from blood, obtained in a trial of the OX40 agonist ivuxolimab. This clonotype was sampled from an adult with an advanced solid tumor such as melanoma, head and neck, liver or kidney cancer. CDR3 bases: TGTGCCAGCTCGTCAGGGGGGAACACTGAAGCTTTCTTT. As protein: CASSSGGNTEAFF.